This passage covers 10 T cell receptor beta chains from one sample sequenced in a study of regulatory T cells in long-lasting Graves disease. The authors built TCR beta libraries using iRepertoire HTBI primers and Arm-PCR of CDR3 regions. TCRdb fed the multiplex PCR reads into MiXCR, producing one record per CDR3 protein. The sample carries about 470,000 distinct CDR3 sequences, just under 15% recorded once. The time point here: newly diagnosed GD, antithyroid drugs for less than 3 months. RNA from PBMCs was the source of the TCR library. The sample was also linked to a second study, of T cells in Graves' hyperthyroidism and ophthalmopathy.

The source material was peripheral blood mononuclear cells (PBMCs), sampled at new diagnosis, from a patient treated with antithyroid drugs. Receptors were obtained from a woman in her thirties with Graves disease.

This clonotype occurred many times. The chain joins TRBV6-5 to TRBJ1-2; a weak D match, TRBD1 (5 bases). The CDR3 consists of 15 residues. Trimming took 0 bases from V and 8 from J, leaving 16 bases between them. Germline-derived CDR1 and CDR2 are MNHEY and SVGAGI. The CDR3 reads CASSYSWGGVGGYTF. In nucleotides, the CDR3 is TGTGCCAGCAGTTACTCATGGGGAGGGGTCGGCGGCTACACCTTC.

This clonotype came up a few times. This rearrangement joins TRBV28 to TRBJ2-6; 8 nucleotides match TRBD1. Germline CDR1 MDHEN, CDR2 SYDVKM. This CDR3 has 18 residues. The J segment lost 1 base and the V segment lost 1 base, leaving 6 bases of the junction unmatched. The chain's CDR3 is CASSLSPRGLSGANVLTF. DNA of the CDR3: TGTGCCAGCAGTTTATCCCCCAGGGGGCTGTCTGGGGCCAACGTCCTGACTTTC.

This clonotype turned up a few times. The rearrangement links TRBV7-2 to TRBJ2-7; D uncertain. Germline-derived CDR1 and CDR2 are SGHTA and FQGNSA. The CDR3 runs 14 residues. V was pared by 5 bases and J by 0 bases, with 11 bases between. This CDR3 reads CASSTGLFSYEQYF. Written as DNA, the CDR3 is TGTGCCAGCAGCACCGGCCTCTTCTCCTACGAGCAGTACTTC.

The sample holds a few counts of this clonotype. This may stem from a read error, because a much larger clone lies one nucleotide away. The chain has TRBV28 and TRBJ1-4; the D gene is possibly TRBD1 (5 bases). Trimming cost V 11 bases and J 4 bases, with 23 bases left between them. Germline V gene lookup returns CDR1 MDHEN and CDR2 SYDVKM. The CDR3 has 16 amino acids. Here the CDR3 reads CAGTLSLRGRNEKLFF. The CDR3 DNA reads as TGTGCCGGCACCCTATCTCTGCGGGGACGTAATGAAAAACTGTTTTTT.

This clonotype showed up just a few times. This rearrangement joins TRBV6-1 to TRBJ1-4; maybe TRBD1 (6 bases). The CDR3 loop spans 14 amino acids. Trimming removed 4 bases from V and 8 bases from J, with 14 bases in between. Per germline, CDR1 MNHNS and CDR2 SASEGT. The CDR3 is CASSGGPPTEKLFF. CDR3 in DNA: TGTGCCAGCAGTGGGGGGCCTCCCACCGAAAAACTGTTTTTT.

The gene calls are TRBV12-3 or TRBV12-4 and TRBJ2-1, with 10 bases aligning to TRBD2. CDR3 length equals 16 residues. The junction had 10 bases not matched to a gene; V was cut back by 4 bases and J by 7 bases. The CDR3 loop is CASSSLLAGEWNEQFF. CDR3 nucleotide sequence: TGTGCCAGCAGTTCTTTGCTAGCGGGAGAATGGAATGAGCAGTTCTTC.

This clonotype was found many times. The chain links TRBV2 to TRBJ2-3; tentatively, D is TRBD2 (6 bases). CDR3 length equals 15 residues. The V gene's germline CDR1 is SNHLY and CDR2 FYNNEI. V lost 6 bases and J lost 4, with 17 bases in between. Here the CDR3 DNA reads TGTGCCAGCAGCAAACGTACGGGAGCAGCAGATACGCAGTATTTT. Its protein is CASSKRTGAADTQYF.

As concerns this clonotype: With a far larger clone one base away, a read error is the likely cause. The chain couples TRBV6-1 to TRBJ1-1; TRBD1 agrees at 9 bases. Germline V gene lookup returns CDR1 MNHNS and CDR2 SASEGT. The CDR3 runs 15 residues. The CDR3 DNA reads TGTGCCAGCAGTGAAAGGGACAGGGAGTCAGATACGCGGTATTTT. Amino acids: CASSERDRESDTRYF.

The table lists this clonotype with many counts. This chain links TRBV28 with TRBJ2-1, with 13 bases that match TRBD2. CDR1 MDHEN and CDR2 SYDVKM come from the germline V gene. The CDR3 is made up of 15 amino acids. V was clipped by 6 bases and J by 9 bases; unmatched bases: 8. CDR3 residues: CASSGLAGVYAEQFF. As DNA, the CDR3 is TGTGCCAGCAGCGGACTAGCGGGAGTTTATGCTGAGCAGTTCTTC. The full variable domain, with the rest looked up from reference TRBV28 and TRBJ2-1, is DVKVTQSSRYLVKRTGEKVFLECVQDMDHENMFWYRQDPGLGLRLIYFSYDVKMKEKGDIPEGYSVSREKKERFSLILESASTNQTSMYLCASSGLAGVYAEQFFGPGTRLTVL.

The rearrangement links TRBV13 to TRBJ2-7, with 8 bases identical to TRBD2. This CDR3 is built from 16 residues. V lost 5 bases to trimming and J lost 2 bases; unmatched junction nucleotides: 11. The germline CDR1 and CDR2 sequences are PRHDT and FYEKMQ (reference sequence). In DNA, the CDR3 is TGTGCCAGCAGCCGACCGGGACTAGGGAGTACCTACGAGCAGTACTTC. Amino acid sequence: CASSRPGLGSTYEQYF. Full variable domain (rest looked up from reference TRBV13 and TRBJ2-7): AAGVIQSPRHLIKEKRETATLKCYPIPRHDTVYWYQQGPGQDPQFLISFYEKMQSDKGSIPDRFSAQQFSDYHSELNMSSLELGDSALYFCASSRPGLGSTYEQYFGPGTRLTVT.